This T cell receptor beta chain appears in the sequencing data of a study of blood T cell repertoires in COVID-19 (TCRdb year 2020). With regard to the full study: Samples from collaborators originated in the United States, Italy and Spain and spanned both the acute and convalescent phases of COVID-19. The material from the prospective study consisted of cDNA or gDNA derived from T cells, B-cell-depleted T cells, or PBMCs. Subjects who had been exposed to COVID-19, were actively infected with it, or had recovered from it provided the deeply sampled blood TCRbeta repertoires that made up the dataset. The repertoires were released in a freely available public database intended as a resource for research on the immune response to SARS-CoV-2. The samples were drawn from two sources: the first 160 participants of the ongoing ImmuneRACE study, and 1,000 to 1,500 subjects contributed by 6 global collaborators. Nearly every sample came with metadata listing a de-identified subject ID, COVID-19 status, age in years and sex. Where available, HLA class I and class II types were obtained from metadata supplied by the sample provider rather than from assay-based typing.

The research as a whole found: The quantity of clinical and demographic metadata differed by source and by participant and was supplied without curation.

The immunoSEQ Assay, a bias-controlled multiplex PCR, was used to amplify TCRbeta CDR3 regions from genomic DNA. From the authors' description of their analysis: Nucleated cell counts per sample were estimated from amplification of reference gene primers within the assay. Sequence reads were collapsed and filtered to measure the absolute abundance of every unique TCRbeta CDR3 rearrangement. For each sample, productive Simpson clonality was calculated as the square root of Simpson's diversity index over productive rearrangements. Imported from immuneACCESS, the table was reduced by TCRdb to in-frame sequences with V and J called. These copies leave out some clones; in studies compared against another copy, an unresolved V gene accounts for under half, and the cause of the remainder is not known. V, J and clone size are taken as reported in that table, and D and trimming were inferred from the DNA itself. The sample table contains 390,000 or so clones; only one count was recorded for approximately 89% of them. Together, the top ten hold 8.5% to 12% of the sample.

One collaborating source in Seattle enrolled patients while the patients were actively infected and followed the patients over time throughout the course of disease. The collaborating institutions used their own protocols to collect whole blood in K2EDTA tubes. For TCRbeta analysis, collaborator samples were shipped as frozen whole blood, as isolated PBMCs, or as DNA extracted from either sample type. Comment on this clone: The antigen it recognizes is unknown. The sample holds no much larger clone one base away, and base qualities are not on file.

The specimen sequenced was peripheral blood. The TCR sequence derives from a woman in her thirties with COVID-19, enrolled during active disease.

The CDR3 amino acid sequence is: CAIRSTRTSDYNEQFF. The bases read TGTGCCATCAGAAGCACCAGGACTAGCGATTACAATGAGCAGTTCTTC. Here the chain combines TRBV10-3 and TRBJ2-1; 9 of the junction bases match TRBD2. The CDR3 starts with the cysteine, ends with the phenylalanine, and has 16 residues. Only the CDR3 DNA stays, 48 bases, in frame from base 1. The V end gives up 6 bases and the J end 4 bases, leaving 10 bases in the junction not matched to a gene. As encoded in the germline V gene, CDR1 is ENHRY while CDR2 is SYGVKD.